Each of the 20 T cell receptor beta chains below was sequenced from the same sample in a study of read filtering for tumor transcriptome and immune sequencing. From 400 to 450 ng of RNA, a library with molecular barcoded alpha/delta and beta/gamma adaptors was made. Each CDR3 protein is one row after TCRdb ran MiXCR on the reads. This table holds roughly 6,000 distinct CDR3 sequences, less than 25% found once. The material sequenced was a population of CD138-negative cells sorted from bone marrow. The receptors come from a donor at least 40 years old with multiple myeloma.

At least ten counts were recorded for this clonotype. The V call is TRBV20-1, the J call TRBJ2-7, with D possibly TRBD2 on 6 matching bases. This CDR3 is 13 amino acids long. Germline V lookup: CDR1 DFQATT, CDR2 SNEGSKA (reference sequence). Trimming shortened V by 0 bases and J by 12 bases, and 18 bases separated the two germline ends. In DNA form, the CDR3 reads TGCAGTGCTAGAGACCATTCCGGGACTCTAATGTACTTC. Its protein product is CSARDHSGTLMYF.

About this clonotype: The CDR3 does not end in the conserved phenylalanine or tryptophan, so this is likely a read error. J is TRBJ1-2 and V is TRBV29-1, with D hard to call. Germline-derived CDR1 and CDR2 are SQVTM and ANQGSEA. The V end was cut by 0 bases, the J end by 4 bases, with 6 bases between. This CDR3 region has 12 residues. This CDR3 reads CSVEDSSYGYTL. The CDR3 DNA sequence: TGCAGCGTTGAAGATTCATCCTATGGCTACACCCTC.

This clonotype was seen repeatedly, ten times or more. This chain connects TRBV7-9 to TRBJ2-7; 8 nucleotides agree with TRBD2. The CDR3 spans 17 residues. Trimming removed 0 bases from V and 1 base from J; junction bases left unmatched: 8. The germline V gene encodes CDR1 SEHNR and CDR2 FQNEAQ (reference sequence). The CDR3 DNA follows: TGTGCCAGCAGCTTAGCCGACAGCGGGAGAAATTCCTACGAGCAGTACTTC. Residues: CASSLADSGRNSYEQYF.

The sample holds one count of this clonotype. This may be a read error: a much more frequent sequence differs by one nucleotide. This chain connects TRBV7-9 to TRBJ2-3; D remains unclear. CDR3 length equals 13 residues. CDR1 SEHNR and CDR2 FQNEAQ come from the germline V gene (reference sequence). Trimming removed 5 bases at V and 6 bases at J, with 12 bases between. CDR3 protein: CASSPKGSDTQYF. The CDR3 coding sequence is TGTGCCAGCAGCCCCAAGGGCTCGGATACGCAGTATTTT.

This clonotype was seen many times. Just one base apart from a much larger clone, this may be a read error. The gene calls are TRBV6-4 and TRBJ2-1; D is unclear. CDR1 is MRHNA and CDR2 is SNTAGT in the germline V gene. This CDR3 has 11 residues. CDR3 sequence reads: CAGSNNNEQFF. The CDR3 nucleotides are TGTGCCGGCAGCAACAACAATGAGCAGTTCTTC.

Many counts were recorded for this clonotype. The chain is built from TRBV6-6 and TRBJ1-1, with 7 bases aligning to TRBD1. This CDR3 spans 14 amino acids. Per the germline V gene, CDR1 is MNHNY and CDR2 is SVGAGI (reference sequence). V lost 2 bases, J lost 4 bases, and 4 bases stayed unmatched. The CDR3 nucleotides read TGTGCCAGCAGTTACGAAGGGGGCGTCACTGAAGCTTTCTTT. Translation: CASSYEGGVTEAFF.

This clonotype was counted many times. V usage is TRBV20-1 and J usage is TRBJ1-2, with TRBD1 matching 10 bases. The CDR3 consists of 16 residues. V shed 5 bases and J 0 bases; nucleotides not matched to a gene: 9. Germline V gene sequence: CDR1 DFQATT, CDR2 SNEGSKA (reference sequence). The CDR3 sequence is CSAPDRGRKANYGYTF. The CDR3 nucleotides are TGCAGTGCTCCAGACAGGGGGCGAAAAGCTAACTATGGCTACACCTTC.

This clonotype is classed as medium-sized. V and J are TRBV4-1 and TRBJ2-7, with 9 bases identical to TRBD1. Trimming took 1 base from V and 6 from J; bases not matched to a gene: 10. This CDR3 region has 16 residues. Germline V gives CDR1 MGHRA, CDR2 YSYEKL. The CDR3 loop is CASSQGGVGQGSEQYF. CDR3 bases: TGCGCCAGCAGCCAAGGGGGAGTCGGACAGGGGTCCGAGCAGTACTTC.

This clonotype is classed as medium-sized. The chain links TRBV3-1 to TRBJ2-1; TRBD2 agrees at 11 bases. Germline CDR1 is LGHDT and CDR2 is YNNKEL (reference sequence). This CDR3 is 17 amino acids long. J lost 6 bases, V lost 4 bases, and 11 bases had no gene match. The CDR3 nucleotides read TGTGCCAGCAGCCCCGGGACTAGCGGACCACTATTCAATGAGCAGTTCTTC. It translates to CASSPGTSGPLFNEQFF.

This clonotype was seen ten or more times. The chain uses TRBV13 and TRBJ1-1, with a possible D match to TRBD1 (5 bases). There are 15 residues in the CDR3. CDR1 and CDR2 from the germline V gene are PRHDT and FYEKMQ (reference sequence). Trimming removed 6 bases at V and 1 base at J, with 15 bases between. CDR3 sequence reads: CASRARGGTNTEAFF. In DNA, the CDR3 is TGTGCCAGCAGAGCCCGGGGGGGAACGAACACTGAAGCTTTCTTT.

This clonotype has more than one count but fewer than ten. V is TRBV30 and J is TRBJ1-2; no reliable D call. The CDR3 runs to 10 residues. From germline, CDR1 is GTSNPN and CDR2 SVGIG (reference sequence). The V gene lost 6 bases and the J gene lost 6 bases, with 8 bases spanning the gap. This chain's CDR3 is CACDIHGYTF. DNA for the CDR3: TGTGCCTGTGACATCCATGGCTACACCTTC.

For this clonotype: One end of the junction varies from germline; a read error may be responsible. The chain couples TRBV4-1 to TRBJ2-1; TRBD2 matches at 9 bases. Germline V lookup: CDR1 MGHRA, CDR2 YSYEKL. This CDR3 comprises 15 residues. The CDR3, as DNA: TGCGCCAGCAACCAAGCGGGGGGCCTCGGCAACGAGCAGTTCTTC. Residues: CASNQAGGLGNEQFF.

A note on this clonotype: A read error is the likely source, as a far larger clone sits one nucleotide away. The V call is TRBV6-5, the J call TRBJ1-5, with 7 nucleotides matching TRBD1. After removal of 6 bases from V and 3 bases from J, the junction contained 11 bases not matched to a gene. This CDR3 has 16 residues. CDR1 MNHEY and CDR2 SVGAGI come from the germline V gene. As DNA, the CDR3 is TGTGCCAGCAGCACAGCCCGGGACAGTTTCAATCAGCCCCAGCATTTT. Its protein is CASSTARDSFNQPQHF.

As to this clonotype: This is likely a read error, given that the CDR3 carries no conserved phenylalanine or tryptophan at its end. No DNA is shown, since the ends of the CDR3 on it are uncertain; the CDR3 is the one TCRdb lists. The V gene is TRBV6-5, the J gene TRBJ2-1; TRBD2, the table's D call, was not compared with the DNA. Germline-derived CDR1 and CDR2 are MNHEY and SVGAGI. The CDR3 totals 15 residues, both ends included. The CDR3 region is CASSTSGGSYNERFS.

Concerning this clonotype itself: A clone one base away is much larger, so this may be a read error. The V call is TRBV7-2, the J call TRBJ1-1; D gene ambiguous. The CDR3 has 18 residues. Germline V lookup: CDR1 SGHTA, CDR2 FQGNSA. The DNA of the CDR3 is TGTGCCAGCGGCTTAGAGGTATGGGTCAATGTGGAGGACACTGAAGCTTTCTTT. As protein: CASGLEVWVNVEDTEAFF.

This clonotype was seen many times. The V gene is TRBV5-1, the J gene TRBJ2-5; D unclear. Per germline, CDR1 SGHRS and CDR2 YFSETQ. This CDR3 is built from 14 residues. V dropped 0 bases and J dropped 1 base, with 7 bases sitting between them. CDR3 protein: CASSLGTGQETQYF. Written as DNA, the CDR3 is TGCGCCAGCAGCTTGGGAACTGGCCAAGAGACCCAGTACTTC.

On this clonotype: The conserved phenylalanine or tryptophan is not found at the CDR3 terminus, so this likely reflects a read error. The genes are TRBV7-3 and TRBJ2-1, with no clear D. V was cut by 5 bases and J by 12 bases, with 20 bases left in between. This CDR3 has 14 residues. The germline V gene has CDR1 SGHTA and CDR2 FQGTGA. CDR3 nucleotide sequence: TGTGCCAGCAGCCCGCGACCCGGTGGCGATGCGCAGTTCTGC. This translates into CASSPRPGGDAQFC.

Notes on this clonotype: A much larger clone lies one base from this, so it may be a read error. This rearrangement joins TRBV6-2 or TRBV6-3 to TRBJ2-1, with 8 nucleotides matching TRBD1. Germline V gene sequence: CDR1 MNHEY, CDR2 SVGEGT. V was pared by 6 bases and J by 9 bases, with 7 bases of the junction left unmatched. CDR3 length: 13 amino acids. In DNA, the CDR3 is TGTGCCAGCAGCCTTGGGACAGGCATTGAGCAGTTCTTC. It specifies CASSLGTGIEQFF.

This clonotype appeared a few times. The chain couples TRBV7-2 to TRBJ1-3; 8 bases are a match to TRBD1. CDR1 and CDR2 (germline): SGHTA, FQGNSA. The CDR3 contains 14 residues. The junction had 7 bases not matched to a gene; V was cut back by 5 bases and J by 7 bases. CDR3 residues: CASSARTGLNTIYF. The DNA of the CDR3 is TGTGCCAGCAGCGCACGGACAGGGTTGAACACCATATATTTT.

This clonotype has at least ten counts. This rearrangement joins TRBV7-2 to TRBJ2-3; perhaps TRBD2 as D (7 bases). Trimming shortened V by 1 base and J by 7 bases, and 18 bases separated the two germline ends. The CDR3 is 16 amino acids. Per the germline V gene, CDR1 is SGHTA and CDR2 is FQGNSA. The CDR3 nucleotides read TGTGCCAGCAGCTTAGAGGTGGGGGGGCCGTGGTATACGCAGTATTTT. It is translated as CASSLEVGGPWYTQYF.